The 32 T cell receptor beta chains listed next were all sequenced from one sample in a study of blood T cell repertoires in COVID-19. Clones were read by immunoSEQ multiplex PCR, and TCRdb kept only the in-frame ones, dropping some. The repertoire holds 330,000 or so clones, with about 87% as singletons. The specimen was peripheral blood. These receptors all come from a man aged 25 to 40 with COVID-19, enrolled during active disease.

This clone was observed a single time. The J gene is TRBJ2-6, the V gene TRBV5-1; TRBD1 aligns across 7 bases. CDR3 length equals 17 residues. Looked up from germline, CDR1 is SGHRS and CDR2 is YFSETQ. V gave up 2 bases and J gave up 0 bases; unmatched junction bases: 5. This chain's CDR3 is CASSLGQANSGANVLTF. The CDR3 DNA reads TGCGCCAGCAGCTTAGGACAGGCTAACTCTGGGGCCAACGTCCTGACTTTC.

V and J are TRBV28 and TRBJ1-5, with TRBD1 as a possible D gene (6 bases). The germline gives CDR1 MDHEN, CDR2 SYDVKM. V lost 7 bases and J lost 3, with 7 bases in between. The CDR3 is 12 residues long. CDR3 region: CASTGDNQPQHF. The CDR3 nucleotides are TGTGCCAGCACAGGGGACAATCAGCCCCAGCATTTT.

The V call is TRBV7-9, the J call TRBJ1-1, with a tentative D call TRBD1 (6 bases). The CDR3 consists of 15 residues. Trimming removed 1 base at V and 2 bases at J, with 11 bases between. Germline loops: CDR1 SEHNR, CDR2 FQNEAQ (reference sequence). This chain's CDR3 is CASSLVGGPNTEAFF. The CDR3 DNA reads as TGTGCCAGCAGCTTAGTGGGGGGGCCTAACACTGAAGCTTTCTTT.

The chain couples TRBV6-6 to TRBJ2-1; 11 bases map to TRBD1. This CDR3 contains 15 residues. CDR1 MNHNY and CDR2 SVGAGI come from the germline V gene (reference sequence). The junction had 3 bases not matched to a gene; V was cut back by 4 bases and J by 4 bases. The CDR3 region is CASSSGQGAYNEQFF. The CDR3, as DNA: TGTGCCAGCAGTTCCGGACAGGGGGCTTACAATGAGCAGTTCTTC.

The chain uses TRBV24-1 and TRBJ2-6; TRBD2 might be the D (6 bases). The CDR3 is made up of 17 amino acids. Germline values: CDR1 KGHDR, CDR2 SFDVKD. V was pared by 3 bases and J by 0 bases, with 11 bases between. The DNA for the CDR3 is TGTGCCACCAGTGATGCGGGATCTTACTCTGGGGCCAACGTCCTGACTTTC. Protein product: CATSDAGSYSGANVLTF.

The chain employs TRBV6-2 or TRBV6-3 and TRBJ2-1, with a weak D call TRBD1 (6 bases). Looked up from germline, CDR1 is MNHEY and CDR2 is SVGEGT. Trimming left V 5 bases short and J 4 bases short, with 15 bases between. This CDR3 has 15 amino acids. The CDR3: CASSTDSLYYNEQFF. DNA of the CDR3: TGTGCCAGCAGTACGGACAGCCTGTATTACAATGAGCAGTTCTTC.

CDR3 amino acids: CAISEPMTSQETQYF. The DNA of the CDR3 is TGTGCCATCAGTGAGCCCATGACTAGCCAGGAGACCCAGTACTTC. This chain links TRBV10-3 with TRBJ2-5, with TRBD2 matching 7 bases. Per germline, CDR1 ENHRY and CDR2 SYGVKD. CDR3 length equals 15 residues. With 2 bases clipped from V and 5 bases from J, the junction kept 8 bases outside the gene matches.

V is TRBV19 and J is TRBJ1-3; TRBD1 is a possible D gene (6 bases). This CDR3 is built from 17 residues. Germline V gives CDR1 LNHDA, CDR2 SQIVND (reference sequence). This CDR3 reads CAATNKDRMSSGNTIYF. In DNA form, the CDR3 reads TGTGCAGCGACTAATAAAGACAGGATGAGCTCTGGAAACACCATATATTTT.

Only one count was recorded for this clone. The chain combines TRBV27 with TRBJ1-5; 7 bases agree with TRBD1. There are 14 residues in the CDR3. The germline gives CDR1 MNHEY, CDR2 SMNVEV (reference sequence). Germline trimming cut 3 bases from V and 4 bases from J; bases unmatched to any gene: 3. The CDR3 nucleotides read TGTGCCAGCAGTTTTCTACAGGGGAATCAGCCCCAGCATTTT. It codes for CASSFLQGNQPQHF.

J is TRBJ2-5 and V is TRBV6-6; D may be TRBD2 (6 bases). The CDR3 contains 13 residues. Trimming removed 6 bases from V and 2 bases from J, with 10 bases in between. CDR1 and CDR2 (germline): MNHNY, SVGAGI (reference sequence). The CDR3 DNA reads TGTGCCAGCAGGCTGGGGGGACAAGAGACCCAGTACTTC. This codes for CASRLGGQETQYF.

The V and J genes are TRBV19 and TRBJ2-7, with 8 nucleotides matching TRBD1. In germline, CDR1 is LNHDA, CDR2 SQIVND (reference sequence). Unmatched junction bases numbered 6, after V lost 11 bases and J lost 3 bases. The CDR3 contains 12 residues. The CDR3 protein is CASGQGFYEQYF. CDR3 bases: TGTGCCTCCGGACAGGGCTTCTACGAGCAGTACTTC.

The chain recombines TRBV5-1 with TRBJ2-7; perhaps TRBD2 as D (6 bases). V shed 2 bases and J shed 7 bases, with 16 bases lying between them. Per the germline V gene, CDR1 is SGHRS and CDR2 is YFSETQ. The CDR3 runs to 14 residues. The CDR3 region is CASSFTSPPWEQYF. CDR3 nucleotide sequence: TGCGCCAGCAGCTTTACTAGCCCTCCCTGGGAGCAGTACTTC.

This chain uses TRBV5-4 with TRBJ2-5; TRBD2 aligns across 16 bases. From germline, CDR1 is SGHNT and CDR2 YYREEE (reference sequence). This CDR3 spans 16 amino acids. With V trimmed by 4 bases and J by 2 bases, 2 bases remained unmatched. As DNA, the CDR3 is TGTGCCAGCAGCCCGGGACTAGCGGGAGGGCAAGAGACCCAGTACTTC. Protein product: CASSPGLAGGQETQYF. The full variable domain, in which reference TRBV5-4 and TRBJ2-5 provide the parts outside the CDR3, is ETGVTQSPTHLIKTRGQQVTLRCSSQSGHNTVSWYQQALGQGPQFIFQYYREEENGRGNFPPRFSGLQFPNYSSELNVNALELDDSALYLCASSPGLAGGQETQYFGPGTRLLVL.

This chain joins TRBV18 and TRBJ2-1, with TRBD2 matching over 11 bases. V shed 3 bases, J shed 4 bases, and the junction held 5 bases outside the gene matches. The V gene's germline CDR1 is KGHSH and CDR2 LQKENI. The CDR3 is made up of 16 amino acids. The CDR3 DNA reads as TGTGCCAGCTCACCCCCTAGCGGGGGGAGGTACAATGAGCAGTTCTTC. The encoded protein is CASSPPSGGRYNEQFF.

J is TRBJ1-1 and V is TRBV10-3, with D uncertain. This CDR3 is 14 amino acids long. CDR1 is ENHRY and CDR2 is SYGVKD in the germline V gene. The V end lost 10 bases, the J end lost 2 bases, and 17 bases lay between the germline ends. The CDR3 loop is CATGTGIGNTEAFF. CDR3 nucleotide sequence: TGTGCCACTGGAACGGGAATAGGAAACACTGAAGCTTTCTTT.

V and J are TRBV4-2 and TRBJ1-1; D ambiguous. Germline V gene lookup returns CDR1 LGHNA and CDR2 YNFKEQ. The V and J ends lost 3 bases and 4 bases respectively, with 18 bases between them. The CDR3 length is 16 residues. CDR3 bases: TGTGCCAGCAGCCATGTATGGGGAGCCGCGGGCACTGAAGCTTTCTTT. Translated, it gives CASSHVWGAAGTEAFF.

This clone was picked up one time. CDR3 protein: CASSDPGAGAYEQYF. CDR3 bases: TGTGCCAGCAGTGACCCCGGGGCGGGGGCCTACGAGCAGTACTTC. The chain uses TRBV6-1 and TRBJ2-7; 7 nucleotides match TRBD2. CDR3 size: 15 residues. Germline loops: CDR1 MNHNS, CDR2 SASEGT. The V segment lost 3 bases and the J segment 2 bases; nucleotides outside the gene matches: 7.

This CDR3 reads CASSLDRGGYEQYF. The CDR3 nucleotides read TGCGCCAGCAGCTTGGATAGGGGAGGCTACGAGCAGTACTTC. The V gene is TRBV5-1, the J gene TRBJ2-7; D perhaps matches TRBD2 (6 bases). The CDR3 length is 14 residues. The germline CDR1 and CDR2 sequences are SGHRS and YFSETQ. V was cut by 0 bases and J by 3 bases, with 10 bases left in between. Full variable domain (missing parts from reference TRBV5-1 and TRBJ2-7): KAGVTQTPRYLIKTRGQQVTLSCSPISGHRSVSWYQQTPGQGLQFLFEYFSETQRNKGNFPGRFSGRQFSNSRSEMNVSTLELGDSALYLCASSLDRGGYEQYFGPGTRLTVT.

This chain links TRBV5-4 with TRBJ2-2, with TRBD1 matching 7 bases. Germline V lookup: CDR1 SGHNT, CDR2 YYREEE (reference sequence). V was clipped by 4 bases and J by 4 bases; unmatched bases: 13. The CDR3 length is 17 residues. The CDR3 region is CASSPPSDRALTGELFF. CDR3 nucleotides: TGTGCCAGCAGCCCCCCTAGTGACAGGGCCCTCACCGGGGAGCTGTTTTTT.

This sequence joins TRBV7-2 and TRBJ2-5, with D unresolved. V lost 8 bases to trimming and J lost 0 bases, with 4 bases between them. The CDR3 has 11 amino acids. Germline lookup yields CDR1 SGHTA and CDR2 FQGNSA. The CDR3 here is CASGNQETQYF. The CDR3 DNA sequence: TGTGCCAGCGGCAACCAAGAGACCCAGTACTTC.

This clone is a singleton in its sample. The chain couples TRBV5-1 to TRBJ2-2; TRBD2 matches 7 bases. V lost 1 base to trimming and J lost 4 bases; unmatched junction nucleotides: 4. CDR1 and CDR2 (germline): SGHRS, YFSETQ. This CDR3 comprises 15 residues. In nucleotides, the CDR3 is TGCGCCAGCAGCTTGACTAGCGTGGGCACCGGGGAGCTGTTTTTT. It specifies CASSLTSVGTGELFF.

This clone was found a few times. V gene TRBV4-3 combines with J gene TRBJ2-7, with 7 bases matching TRBD2. From germline, CDR1 is LGHNA and CDR2 YSLEER. There are 16 residues in the CDR3. V shed 0 bases, J shed 0 bases, and the junction held 5 bases outside the gene matches. The CDR3 is CASSQEGGESSYEQYF. The DNA of the CDR3 is TGCGCCAGCAGCCAAGAGGGGGGGGAAAGCTCCTACGAGCAGTACTTC.

The CDR3 nucleotides read TGTGCCAGCAGCTTGCGGGGGGCGCAAGAGCAGTACTTC. This gives the protein CASSLRGAQEQYF. This chain joins TRBV5-4 and TRBJ2-7, with D possibly TRBD2 on 7 matching bases. V shed 1 base and J shed 7 bases, with 12 bases lying between them. The CDR3 spans 13 residues. CDR1 and CDR2 from the germline V gene are SGHNT and YYREEE (reference sequence).

This clone was recorded once. The CDR3 nucleotides are TGTGCCAGCAGATACAGGGGCAACTATGGCTACACCTTC. It encodes CASRYRGNYGYTF. The chain is built from TRBV28 and TRBJ1-2; TRBD1 aligns across 7 bases. The junction had 3 bases not matched to a gene; V was cut back by 6 bases and J by 2 bases. The V gene's germline CDR1 is MDHEN and CDR2 SYDVKM. The CDR3 is 13 residues long.

V and J are TRBV6-5 and TRBJ2-7; TRBD2 agrees at 7 bases. The germline V gene has CDR1 MNHEY and CDR2 SVGAGI. With 10 bases clipped from V and 4 bases from J, the junction kept 10 bases outside the gene matches. The CDR3 is made up of 13 amino acids. The CDR3 coding sequence is TGTGCCACCAGAGGGGCGGGGGTTTACGAGCAGTACTTC. The encoded protein is CATRGAGVYEQYF.

V and J are TRBV5-1 and TRBJ2-1, with D uncertain. The V gene's germline CDR1 is SGHRS and CDR2 YFSETQ. The length of the CDR3 is 14 residues. V lost 4 bases and J 6 bases, leaving 14 bases between the germline ends. The CDR3 loop reads CASSPYGVGNEQFF. CDR3 DNA: TGCGCCAGCAGCCCCTACGGAGTCGGCAATGAGCAGTTCTTC. The whole variable domain, remainder taken from reference TRBV5-1 and TRBJ2-1, is KAGVTQTPRYLIKTRGQQVTLSCSPISGHRSVSWYQQTPGQGLQFLFEYFSETQRNKGNFPGRFSGRQFSNSRSEMNVSTLELGDSALYLCASSPYGVGNEQFFGPGTRLTVL.

This clone was seen just once. V is TRBV9 and J is TRBJ1-1; D might be TRBD1 (5 bases). CDR1 and CDR2 (germline): SGDLS, YYNGEE. This CDR3 spans 14 amino acids. The V end lost 3 bases, the J end lost 4 bases, and 13 bases lay between the germline ends. The CDR3 region has the DNA TGTGCCAGCAGCGCCAGGGTGCTTCCCACTGAAGCTTTCTTT. This sequence encodes CASSARVLPTEAFF.

J is TRBJ2-7 and V is TRBV7-3, with 10 bases that match TRBD1. This CDR3 region has 15 residues. The junction had 7 bases not matched to a gene; V was cut back by 5 bases and J by 3 bases. Germline V gene data show CDR1 as SGHTA and CDR2 as FQGTGA. The CDR3 region has the DNA TGTGCCAGCAGCATTACGGGGACAGGGGACTACGAGCAGTACTTC. Translating it yields CASSITGTGDYEQYF.

V gene TRBV19 combines with J gene TRBJ1-1; D may be TRBD1 (5 bases). CDR1 LNHDA and CDR2 SQIVND come from the germline V gene (reference sequence). V lost 5 bases to trimming and J lost 4 bases, with 14 bases between them. This CDR3 spans 14 amino acids. CDR3 loop: CASSPVWQGTEAFF. CDR3 DNA sequence: TGTGCCAGTAGTCCCGTTTGGCAGGGCACTGAAGCTTTCTTT. Variable domain in full (rest from reference TRBV19 and TRBJ1-1): DGGITQSPKYLFRKEGQNVTLSCEQNLNHDAMYWYRQDPGQGLRLIYYSQIVNDFQKGDIAEGYSVSREKKESFPLTVTSAQKNPTAFYLCASSPVWQGTEAFFGQGTRLTVV.

The V and J genes are TRBV2 and TRBJ2-7; TRBD2 matches 8 bases. CDR3 length equals 14 residues. Germline lookup yields CDR1 SNHLY and CDR2 FYNNEI. V lost 5 bases and J lost 3; bases outside the gene matches: 6. This CDR3 reads CASSKGREVYEQYF. The CDR3 DNA follows: TGTGCCAGCAGTAAGGGGCGGGAGGTCTACGAGCAGTACTTC.

The chain has TRBV6-5 and TRBJ1-5; the match to TRBD1 covers 8 bases. Germline assignment: CDR1 MNHEY and CDR2 SVGAGI. The CDR3 totals 15 residues. V shed 5 bases, J shed 5 bases, and the junction held 8 bases outside the gene matches. CDR3 protein: CASSPQGQVHQPQHF. CDR3 DNA: TGTGCCAGCAGTCCTCAGGGACAGGTTCATCAGCCCCAGCATTTT.

This clone has just one count. The gene calls are TRBV18 and TRBJ1-1; TRBD1 agrees at 7 bases. Germline V gene data show CDR1 as KGHSH and CDR2 as LQKENI. The CDR3 covers 14 residues. Trimming removed 4 bases from V and 6 bases from J; junction bases left unmatched: 8. In DNA, the CDR3 is TGTGCCAGCTCACTCCTCACAGGGGACCCTGAAGCTTTCTTT. Residues: CASSLLTGDPEAFF.